What follows are 20 T cell receptor beta chains derived from one specimen sequenced in a study of cytomegalovirus exposure and HLA in healthy donors. Both 60 Vbeta primers and 13 Jbeta primers went into the PCR. Libraries were prepared by immunoSEQ multiplex PCR; TCRdb keeps only in-frame clonotypes and omits some of them. The repertoire holds more than 70,000 clones, with 65% to 80% as singletons. Sequenced sample: PBMCs. Source of these receptors: a middle-aged man in good health and CMV-seronegative.

This rearrangement joins TRBV9 to TRBJ2-7; TRBD2 agrees at 10 bases. The CDR3 consists of 15 residues. J gave up 3 bases and V 0 bases, and 3 bases lay outside the gene matches. The germline gives CDR1 SGDLS, CDR2 YYNGEE. CDR3 sequence: CASSVESSGGYEQYF. In nucleotides, the CDR3 is TGTGCCAGCAGCGTAGAGTCTAGCGGGGGCTACGAGCAGTACTTC. The full variable domain, rest sourced from reference TRBV9 and TRBJ2-7, is DSGVTQTPKHLITATGQRVTLRCSPRSGDLSVYWYQQSLDQGLQFLIQYYNGEERAKGNILERFSAQQFPDLHSELNLSSLELGDSALYFCASSVESSGGYEQYFGPGTRLTVT.

The table lists this clone with a few counts. The chain uses TRBV7-9 and TRBJ2-3; D gene ambiguous. Germline V gene sequence: CDR1 SEHNR, CDR2 FQNEAQ (reference sequence). V was cut by 1 base and J by 7 bases, with 6 bases left in between. This CDR3 comprises 12 residues. DNA of the CDR3: TGTGCCAGCAGCTTAGGGCTCAATACGCAGTATTTT. Translation gives CASSLGLNTQYF. Using reference TRBV7-9 and TRBJ2-3 for the parts outside the CDR3, the full variable domain is DTGVSQNPRHKITKRGQNVTFRCDPISEHNRLYWYRQTLGQGPEFLTYFQNEAQLEKSRLLSDRFSAERPKGSFSTLEIQRTEQGDSAMYLCASSLGLNTQYFGPGTRLTVL.

This chain links TRBV19 with TRBJ2-5, with TRBD1 matching over 7 bases. Germline V gives CDR1 LNHDA, CDR2 SQIVND (reference sequence). V lost 4 bases, J lost 2 bases, and 10 bases stayed unmatched. The CDR3 runs to 16 residues. The CDR3 nucleotides are TGTGCCAGTAGTAGCCATACCGGGACAGAGCAAGAGACCCAGTACTTC. Its protein product is CASSSHTGTEQETQYF.

J is TRBJ1-2 and V is TRBV5-5, with TRBD1 identical over 8 bases. Germline V lookup: CDR1 SGHKS, CDR2 YYEKEE (reference sequence). CDR3 length: 14 residues. V was clipped by 1 base and J by 3 bases; unmatched bases: 2. The CDR3 loop is CASSLQGADYGYTF. The CDR3 nucleotides read TGTGCCAGCAGCTTGCAGGGGGCCGACTATGGCTACACCTTC. Full variable domain (remainder filled in from reference TRBV5-5 and TRBJ1-2): DAGVTQSPTHLIKTRGQQVTLRCSPISGHKSVSWYQQVLGQGPQFIFQYYEKEERGRGNFPDRFSARQFPNYSSELNVNALLLGDSALYLCASSLQGADYGYTFGSGTRLTVV.

This clone was observed once. Lacking the conserved final phenylalanine or tryptophan, this CDR3 likely reflects a read error. Because the CDR3's place on the DNA is in doubt, the DNA is left out and the CDR3 is given as listed by TCRdb. The sample contains more than one DNA sequence encoding this CDR3. This chain connects TRBV7-9 to TRBJ2-6; the DNA was not used to check the table's D call, TRBD1. A total of 11 residues make up the CDR3, ends included. The germline V gene has CDR1 SEHNR and CDR2 FQNEAQ (reference sequence). The CDR3 sequence: CASSPTSELTK.

The chain uses TRBV9 and TRBJ2-5; the D is unclear. TRBJ2-7 matches the DNA end more closely, so the J call is doubtful. Germline V gene data show CDR1 as SGDLS and CDR2 as YYNGEE. The CDR3 loop spans 14 amino acids. The CDR3 protein is CASSVGWRGYEQYF. In DNA, the CDR3 is TGTGCCAGCAGCGTAGGGTGGAGAGGCTACGAGCAGTACTTC.

V usage is TRBV19 and J usage is TRBJ2-7, with 9 nucleotides matching TRBD2. Trimming removed 5 bases from V and 2 bases from J; junction bases left unmatched: 4. The CDR3 sequence is 14 residues long. The V gene's germline CDR1 is LNHDA and CDR2 SQIVND (reference sequence). The CDR3 sequence is CASSFSGGPYEQYF. The CDR3 DNA reads as TGTGCCAGTAGTTTTAGCGGGGGCCCCTACGAGCAGTACTTC.

The chain carries TRBV10-3 and TRBJ1-2; 8 bases align to TRBD1. The CDR3 is 12 amino acids. Germline V gene data show CDR1 as ENHRY and CDR2 as SYGVKD. Germline trimming cut 11 bases from V and 7 bases from J; bases unmatched to any gene: 9. The CDR3 DNA reads as TGTGCCGTACAGGGGGAAATATGTGGCTACACCTTC. It translates to CAVQGEICGYTF.

This chain connects TRBV6-5 to TRBJ2-7; 8 bases match TRBD1. Trimming removed 9 bases from V and 4 bases from J; junction bases left unmatched: 14. Germline V lookup: CDR1 MNHEY, CDR2 SVGAGI. CDR3 size: 15 residues. The CDR3 coding sequence is TGTGCCAGTCTACCAAGGACAGGGAGCTTTTACGAGCAGTACTTC. This codes for CASLPRTGSFYEQYF.

CDR3 coding DNA: TGTGCCAGCATCCGGAAACGGGGGGAAGAACAGCCCCAGCATTTT. This translates into CASIRKRGEEQPQHF. The chain carries TRBV7-3 and TRBJ1-5; possibly TRBD1 for D (5 bases). The CDR3 has 15 residues. Per germline, CDR1 SGHTA and CDR2 FQGTGA. Trimming left V 7 bases short and J 7 bases short, with 20 bases between.

This chain joins TRBV28 and TRBJ1-1, with D possibly TRBD1 on 5 matching bases. The length of the CDR3 is 14 residues. V was clipped by 4 bases and J by 6 bases, with 15 bases between them. The germline V gene has CDR1 MDHEN and CDR2 SYDVKM. The CDR3 loop is CASSSNGGFPEAFF. The CDR3 bases are TGTGCCAGCAGTTCTAACGGGGGGTTCCCTGAAGCTTTCTTT.

The chain couples TRBV6-5 to TRBJ1-2; D is possibly TRBD1 (5 bases). Germline CDR1 reads MNHEY; CDR2 reads SVGAGI. The V and J ends lost 3 bases and 2 bases respectively, with 16 bases between them. The CDR3 runs 16 residues. CDR3 residues: CASSYFGQGRNYGYTF. DNA of the CDR3: TGTGCCAGCAGTTATTTTGGGCAGGGAAGAAACTATGGCTACACCTTC.

This clone was counted only a few times. The J gene is TRBJ2-7, the V gene TRBV28; TRBD1 matches 7 bases. This CDR3 region has 16 residues. After removal of 4 bases from V and 0 bases from J, the junction contained 9 bases not matched to a gene. Looked up from germline, CDR1 is MDHEN and CDR2 is SYDVKM. CDR3 sequence (DNA): TGTGCCAGCAGTTCTACGATGCAGGGGGACTCCTACGAGCAGTACTTC. Protein: CASSSTMQGDSYEQYF.

The J gene is TRBJ1-1, the V gene TRBV11-2, with 9 bases fitting TRBD1. J was trimmed by 6 bases and V by 3 bases; bases with no gene match: 8. This CDR3 has 15 residues. From germline, CDR1 is SGHAT and CDR2 FQNNGV. The CDR3 DNA is TGTGCCAGCAGCTTCTACAGGGGGCAGTCGGCTGAAGCTTTCTTT. As protein: CASSFYRGQSAEAFF.

The gene calls are TRBV11-3 and TRBJ2-5, with D tentatively TRBD1 (6 bases). Per germline, CDR1 SGHNT and CDR2 YENEEA. The CDR3 loop spans 15 amino acids. The ends were cut back, 1 base at V and 5 bases at J, with 14 bases in the middle. CDR3 region: CASSLVGAPRETQYF. DNA of the CDR3: TGTGCCAGCAGCTTAGTGGGGGCCCCGAGGGAGACCCAGTACTTC.

The rearrangement joins TRBV12-5 to TRBJ2-2, with a possible D match to TRBD1 (5 bases). There are 15 residues in the CDR3. The V end was cut by 6 bases, the J end by 7 bases, with 18 bases between. Germline CDR1 LGHNT, CDR2 FRNRAP. The CDR3 DNA is TGTGCTAGTGGGGATTACAGGATTCCCAACGGGGAGCTGTTTTTT. As protein: CASGDYRIPNGELFF.

The chain carries TRBV5-4 and TRBJ1-2; D uncertain. V lost 0 bases and J lost 3, with 15 bases in between. Germline V lookup: CDR1 SGHNT, CDR2 YYREEE (reference sequence). This CDR3 spans 16 amino acids. CDR3 in amino acids: CASSLDWTVRDYGYTF. The CDR3 DNA reads TGTGCCAGCAGCTTGGATTGGACCGTGAGGGACTATGGCTACACCTTC.

This clone was picked up one time. This chain joins TRBV7-9 and TRBJ1-1; 9 bases align to TRBD1. The CDR3 loop spans 15 amino acids. The germline CDR1 and CDR2 sequences are SEHNR and FQNEAQ (reference sequence). Unmatched junction bases numbered 7, after V lost 4 bases and J lost 4 bases. The CDR3 sequence is CASSSTRTGATEAFF. Written as DNA, the CDR3 is TGTGCCAGCAGCTCAACCCGGACAGGGGCCACTGAAGCTTTCTTT.

This chain connects TRBV13 to TRBJ2-1; 7 bases are shared with TRBD2. Unmatched junction bases numbered 10, after V lost 0 bases and J lost 8 bases. From germline, CDR1 is PRHDT and CDR2 FYEKMQ (reference sequence). This CDR3 comprises 16 residues. For the CDR3, the DNA is TGTGCCAGCAGCTTAGGCCTTGGGACTATGAAATATGAGCAGTTCTTC. Its protein product is CASSLGLGTMKYEQFF.

This chain links TRBV10-3 with TRBJ2-5, with 9 bases matching TRBD1. The CDR3 runs 15 residues. Germline loops: CDR1 ENHRY, CDR2 SYGVKD. The V gene end was trimmed by 0 bases and the J gene end by 4 bases; junction bases not matched to a gene: 3. The CDR3 region is CAISESQGATETQYF. The CDR3 DNA is TGTGCCATCAGTGAGTCACAGGGGGCCACAGAGACCCAGTACTTC.